A single sample gave rise to the 24 T cell receptor beta chains below, sequenced in a study of blood T cell repertoires in COVID-19. Only in-frame clones appear in the TCRdb table, and some are missing; sequencing was by immunoSEQ multiplex PCR. The table shows roughly 130,000 clones, with just under 85% occurring only once. What was sequenced was peripheral blood. Receptors originate from an elderly woman with acute or convalescent COVID-19.

This clone appeared once. The chain couples TRBV10-3 to TRBJ1-4; D remains ambiguous. CDR1 is ENHRY and CDR2 is SYGVKD in the germline V gene. The CDR3 runs 15 residues. Trimming took 4 bases from V and 0 from J, leaving 9 bases between them. CDR3 nucleotide sequence: TGTGCCATCAGTGCGGGTCTTCCAACTAATGAAAAACTGTTTTTT. Translated, it gives CAISAGLPTNEKLFF.

The chain carries TRBV6-5 and TRBJ1-2; 8 bases align to TRBD1. Germline-derived CDR1 and CDR2 are MNHEY and SVGAGI. After removal of 6 bases from V and 5 bases from J, the junction contained 11 bases not matched to a gene. The CDR3 has 15 residues. The CDR3 loop reads CASSLQGAQGYGYTF. The CDR3 bases are TGTGCCAGCAGCCTGCAGGGGGCCCAGGGGTATGGCTACACCTTC.

This chain connects TRBV11-2 to TRBJ2-1; D remains unclear. Germline values: CDR1 SGHAT, CDR2 FQNNGV. Trimming removed 1 base at V and 2 bases at J, with 6 bases between. CDR3 length: 14 residues. The CDR3 DNA reads as TGTGCCAGCAGCTTAGCTTCAGCCTACAATGAGCAGTTCTTC. It translates to CASSLASAYNEQFF.

V gene TRBV19 combines with J gene TRBJ2-3, with D tentatively TRBD1 (6 bases). Looked up from germline, CDR1 is LNHDA and CDR2 is SQIVND (reference sequence). CDR3 length equals 15 residues. V was clipped by 4 bases and J by 4 bases, with 15 bases between them. The CDR3 loop reads CASSKSGHNSDTQYF. The CDR3 DNA reads as TGTGCCAGTAGTAAGTCGGGACACAACTCAGATACGCAGTATTTT.

The chain carries TRBV12-3 or TRBV12-4 and TRBJ1-2; perhaps TRBD1 as D (6 bases). V was pared by 6 bases and J by 7 bases, with 15 bases between. The CDR3 sequence is 13 residues long. The CDR3 coding sequence is TGTGCCAGCAGCCGTAGACAGGCCTTTGGCTACACCTTC. Its protein is CASSRRQAFGYTF.

The V gene is TRBV27, the J gene TRBJ1-4, with no clear D. The V gene lost 4 bases and the J gene lost 10 bases, with 19 bases spanning the gap. Germline V gives CDR1 MNHEY, CDR2 SMNVEV (reference sequence). The CDR3 totals 15 residues. The CDR3 nucleotides are TGTGCCAGCAGTTCTACGCGGGAGGGCTGGGGAAAACTGTTTTTT. Amino acid sequence: CASSSTREGWGKLFF.

This chain connects TRBV19 to TRBJ2-7; 8 bases line up with TRBD1. The CDR3 totals 15 residues. J gave up 4 bases and V 5 bases, and 10 bases lay outside the gene matches. Germline values: CDR1 LNHDA, CDR2 SQIVND (reference sequence). The CDR3 loop reads CASSLNRDRRYEQYF. The CDR3, as DNA: TGTGCCAGTAGTCTGAACCGGGACAGGAGATACGAGCAGTACTTC.

This clone was seen once. The chain joins TRBV6-1 to TRBJ1-5; D possibly corresponds to TRBD1 (5 bases). The CDR3 runs to 18 residues. From germline, CDR1 is MNHNS and CDR2 SASEGT. Trimming shortened V by 0 bases and J by 6 bases, and 21 bases separated the two germline ends. The DNA of the CDR3 is TGTGCCAGCAGTGAAGCGCTTCACGGGGGGACGCAAGGTCAGCCCCAGCATTTT. Translated: CASSEALHGGTQGQPQHF.

The V and J genes are TRBV27 and TRBJ2-7, with D possibly matching TRBD1 (6 bases). The length of the CDR3 is 15 residues. Trimming removed 6 bases at V and 0 bases at J, with 15 bases between. Germline assignment: CDR1 MNHEY and CDR2 SMNVEV (reference sequence). The CDR3 is CASRRTGTHSYEQYF. CDR3 sequence (DNA): TGTGCCAGCAGGAGGACCGGGACACACTCCTACGAGCAGTACTTC.

The chain recombines TRBV4-1 with TRBJ1-4; 9 nucleotides match TRBD1. The J segment lost 8 bases and the V segment lost 4 bases, leaving 11 bases of the junction unmatched. From germline, CDR1 is MGHRA and CDR2 YSYEKL. The CDR3 has 16 amino acids. CDR3 DNA: TGCGCCAGCAGCCTTTCGGGACAGGGCATAGGGGAAAAACTGTTTTTT. Translating it yields CASSLSGQGIGEKLFF.

This clone turned up a few times. This rearrangement joins TRBV3-1 (or the pseudogene TRBV3-2) to TRBJ1-1; the match to TRBD1 covers 10 bases. J was trimmed by 6 bases and V by 7 bases; bases with no gene match: 17. Germline CDR1 reads LGHDT; CDR2 reads YNNKEL (reference sequence). CDR3 length: 17 amino acids. The CDR3 DNA is TGTGCCAGCACTTTGGGGGACAGGGGTTACACGGGGGCTGAAGCTTTCTTT. Translation gives CASTLGDRGYTGAEAFF.

J is TRBJ2-1 and V is TRBV5-1; 11 nucleotides match TRBD2. Germline V CDR1 and CDR2: SGHRS, YFSETQ. The CDR3 contains 20 residues. Losses at the gene ends were 4 bases for V and 0 bases for J; bases not matched to a gene: 15. The CDR3, as DNA: TGCGCCAGCAGCGTTTCGGGGACTAGCGGTTCTCCCATCTCCTACAATGAGCAGTTCTTC. It encodes CASSVSGTSGSPISYNEQFF.

The J gene is TRBJ1-2, the V gene TRBV3-1 (or the pseudogene TRBV3-2); the match to TRBD1 covers 9 bases. The V gene end was trimmed by 4 bases and the J gene end by 5 bases; junction bases not matched to a gene: 5. Germline CDR1 and CDR2: LGHDT and YNNKEL (reference sequence). The CDR3 runs to 14 residues. This CDR3 is CASSPTGGSYGYTF. The CDR3 DNA is TGTGCCAGCAGCCCGACAGGGGGATCGTATGGCTACACCTTC.

The genes are TRBV30 and TRBJ1-5; tentatively, D is TRBD1 (5 bases). The V gene lost 0 bases and the J gene lost 6 bases, with 27 bases spanning the gap. In germline, CDR1 is GTSNPN, CDR2 SVGIG (reference sequence). The CDR3 consists of 19 residues. The CDR3 coding sequence is TGTGCCTGGAGTGTCCGTGGAAACGTCGGGAGGAGGGGAGGTCAGCCCCAGCATTTT. Translating gives CAWSVRGNVGRRGGQPQHF.

J is TRBJ2-1 and V is TRBV9; no clear D. The CDR3 spans 17 residues. Trimming stripped 4 bases from V and 2 bases from J, with 19 bases between. Looked up from germline, CDR1 is SGDLS and CDR2 is YYNGEE. CDR3: CASSSPREPITYNEQFF. The DNA for the CDR3 is TGTGCCAGCAGCTCTCCTCGAGAGCCAATAACCTACAATGAGCAGTTCTTC.

This chain joins TRBV5-1 and TRBJ1-6; D ambiguous. The CDR3 loop spans 14 amino acids. The germline V gene has CDR1 SGHRS and CDR2 YFSETQ. Trimming left V 1 base short and J 11 bases short, with 13 bases between. The CDR3 sequence: CASSLLQHIPPLHF. CDR3 sequence (DNA): TGCGCCAGCAGCTTGTTACAGCACATACCACCCCTCCACTTT.

This clone was observed a few times. V gene TRBV18 combines with J gene TRBJ1-1; TRBD1 matches 8 bases. V lost 3 bases, J lost 8 bases, and 11 bases stayed unmatched. CDR3 length: 15 amino acids. Looked up from germline, CDR1 is KGHSH and CDR2 is LQKENI. The CDR3 reads CASSPPRTGTGEAFF. CDR3 DNA: TGTGCCAGCTCACCCCCTCGGACAGGGACGGGGGAAGCTTTCTTT.

The V call is TRBV19, the J call TRBJ1-1; D is undetermined. V lost 7 bases and J 4 bases, leaving 10 bases between the germline ends. The germline V gene encodes CDR1 LNHDA and CDR2 SQIVND (reference sequence). The CDR3 totals 12 residues. CDR3: CASTGYGTEAFF. CDR3 nucleotide sequence: TGTGCCAGTACGGGGTACGGCACTGAAGCTTTCTTT.

The DNA of the CDR3 is TGTGCCAGCAGCTTAGGACAGGCACTAGGACAGCCCCAGCATTTT. Translation gives CASSLGQALGQPQHF. The V gene is TRBV7-8, the J gene TRBJ1-5; tentative D call: TRBD1 (6 bases). The CDR3 has 15 residues. V was clipped by 1 base and J by 7 bases, with 14 bases between them. In germline, CDR1 is SGHVS, CDR2 FQNEAQ. The whole variable domain, filled in from reference TRBV7-8 and TRBJ1-5, reads GAGVSQSPRYKVAKRGQDVALRCDPISGHVSLFWYQQALGQGPEFLTYFQNEAQLDKSGLPSDRFFAERPEGSVSTLKIQRTQQEDSAVYLCASSLGQALGQPQHFGDGTRLSIL.

This chain connects TRBV5-6 to TRBJ2-3; TRBD1 aligns across 8 bases. The J segment lost 6 bases and the V segment lost 4 bases, leaving 4 bases of the junction unmatched. This CDR3 contains 13 residues. Germline V lookup: CDR1 SGHDT, CDR2 YYEEEE. This CDR3 is CASSPRDRDTQYF. Written as DNA, the CDR3 is TGTGCCAGCAGCCCACGGGACAGGGATACGCAGTATTTT.

This clone was detected once. This chain uses TRBV29-1 with TRBJ1-1; no clear D gene. With 5 bases removed from V and 5 bases from J, the gap between germline ends came to 9 bases. CDR1 is SQVTM and CDR2 is ANQGSEA in the germline V gene. The CDR3 consists of 11 residues. The DNA of the CDR3 is TGCAGCGTTCACGCTACTACTGAAGCTTTCTTT. It yields the protein CSVHATTEAFF.

The J gene is TRBJ1-2, the V gene TRBV7-9, with TRBD1 matching 8 bases. V gave up 5 bases and J gave up 0 bases; unmatched junction bases: 8. The CDR3 consists of 16 residues. The germline gives CDR1 SEHNR, CDR2 FQNEAQ (reference sequence). CDR3 protein: CASSPFRTGTNYGYTF. DNA for the CDR3: TGTGCCAGCAGCCCATTTCGGACAGGGACTAACTATGGCTACACCTTC.

The V call is TRBV6-5, the J call TRBJ2-7; the match to TRBD1 covers 8 bases. Trimming removed 6 bases from V and 2 bases from J; junction bases left unmatched: 9. CDR1 and CDR2 from the germline V gene are MNHEY and SVGAGI. The CDR3 spans 15 residues. CDR3 residues: CASSADRADTYEQYF. CDR3 DNA sequence: TGTGCCAGCAGCGCGGACAGGGCGGACACCTACGAGCAGTACTTC.

Concerning this clone itself: In the same sample, other DNA sequences code for this CDR3. The chain employs TRBV18 and TRBJ1-5, with 9 positions matching TRBD1. Looked up from germline, CDR1 is KGHSH and CDR2 is LQKENI. V lost 3 bases, J lost 4 bases, and 1 base stayed unmatched. The length of the CDR3 is 14 residues. In DNA, the CDR3 is TGTGCCAGCTCACCCGGGACAGGGAATCAGCCCCAGCATTTT. The encoded protein is CASSPGTGNQPQHF.